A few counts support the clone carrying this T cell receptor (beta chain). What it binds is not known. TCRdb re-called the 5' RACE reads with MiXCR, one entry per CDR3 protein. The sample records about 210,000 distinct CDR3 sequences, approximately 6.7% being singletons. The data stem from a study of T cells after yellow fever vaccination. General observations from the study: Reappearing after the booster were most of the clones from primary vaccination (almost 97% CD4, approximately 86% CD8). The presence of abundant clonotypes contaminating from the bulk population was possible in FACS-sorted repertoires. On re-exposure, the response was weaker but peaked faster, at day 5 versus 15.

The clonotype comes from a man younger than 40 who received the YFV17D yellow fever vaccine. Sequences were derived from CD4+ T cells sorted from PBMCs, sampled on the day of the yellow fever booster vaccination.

Written as DNA, the CDR3 is TGTGCCAGCAGCCTTCGTGGACTAGCGGGAGGGCGGAGCACAGATACGCAGTATTTT. Translating gives CASSLRGLAGGRSTDTQYF. The rearrangement joins TRBV11-2 to TRBJ2-3; 15 bases fit TRBD2. There are 19 residues in the CDR3. After removal of 5 bases from V and 0 bases from J, the junction contained 9 bases not matched to a gene. Germline V gene lookup returns CDR1 SGHAT and CDR2 FQNNGV.